This TCR beta chain was sequenced for a study of CD8 T cells in ankylosing spondylitis. Quantitative barcoded 5'-RACE was used to prepare TCR beta libraries. One entry per CDR3 protein, called by TCRdb with MiXCR from the 5' RACE reads. The sample contains tens of thousands of distinct CDR3 sequences, roughly 7.9% of which appear only once. CDR1 MDHEN and CDR2 SYDVKM come from the germline V gene. V dropped 10 bases and J dropped 1 base, with 14 bases sitting between them. This CDR3 comprises 13 residues. The sequenced material came from blood, either unsorted or a sorted T cell fraction (not recorded which). This sequence was found in a male donor with ankylosing spondylitis or in good health (not recorded which). V gene TRBV28 combines with J gene TRBJ2-7; D gene uncertain. The CDR3: CATLDSSSYEQYF. The CDR3 DNA reads as TGTGCCACCCTAGATTCGAGTTCCTACGAGCAGTACTTC.